This T cell receptor (beta chain) is drawn from a study of blood T cell repertoires in COVID-19. Per the authors' pipeline: Nucleated cell number was recorded as an estimate derived from reference gene primer amplification. TCRdb keeps only in-frame clones here, not all; method: immunoSEQ multiplex PCR. From that table come the V and J calls and clone size; the DNA was used to work out D and trimming. The sample includes approximately 230,000 clones, just over 85% of them seen just once. Those who participated ranged in age from roughly 18 to 100 years and resided in 24 US areas. Germline V gives CDR1 LGHNA, CDR2 YNFKEQ. The CDR3 is 17 residues long. V shed 0 bases, J shed 2 bases, and the junction held 8 bases outside the gene matches.

This TCR was recovered from a man in his forties who had recovered from COVID-19. The sample consisted of PBMCs or T cells enriched from blood (not recorded which). The chain combines TRBV4-2 with TRBJ2-7, with 9 positions matching TRBD2. CDR3 DNA sequence: TGTGCCAGCAGCCAAGATCAGGCTAGCGGGGTCGCCTACGAGCAGTACTTC. Translated, it gives CASSQDQASGVAYEQYF.